The following is a T cell receptor beta chain sequence with its context. Its antigen is as yet unknown. This research-autopsy study prospectively enrolled adult allogeneic hematopoietic cell transplant recipients with steroid-refractory graft-versus-host disease. GI sites, liver, skin and spleen were taken after median 9.75 post-mortem hours. This record comes from a study of tissue T cells after allogeneic stem cell transplantation. Study-level results: Tissue-detected TCR repertoire was only partly captured by blood and spleen T cells. Anatomically similar tissues had similar TCR repertoires within each patient. Motif-based clustering found tissue-specific repertoire signatures shared across patients, though few clones were shared.

TCRdb keeps only in-frame clones here, not all; method: immunoSEQ multiplex PCR. The sample has 2,900 or so clones; less than 75% are singletons. Trimming cost V 0 bases and J 0 bases, with 9 bases left between them. The CDR3 is 16 amino acids. CDR1 and CDR2 from the germline V gene are SGHRS and YFSETQ. Sequences were derived from colon tissue, sampled at autopsy. This sequence joins TRBV5-1 and TRBJ1-4; D uncertain. This sequence originates from an older male patient with steroid-refractory graft-versus-host disease after an allogeneic stem cell transplant. Some T cells may be provided by the graft donor. Here the CDR3 reads CASSLGPRSTNEKLFF. The CDR3 nucleotides are TGCGCCAGCAGCTTGGGGCCGAGATCAACTAATGAAAAACTGTTTTTT.